This T cell receptor beta chain was obtained from a study of cytotoxic CD8 clonotypes in ibrutinib-treated CLL. Method: immunoSEQ multiplex PCR; TCRdb's copy keeps in-frame clones and lacks some. The repertoire holds some 20,000 clones, with 81% as singletons. The CDR3 is 14 amino acids. The germline V and J ends were trimmed by 4 bases and 5 bases, with 14 bases remaining between them. The germline V gene encodes CDR1 SNHLY and CDR2 FYNNEI. A remark on this clone: The target antigen is unknown.

Study-wide results and limits: Clonality showed a rise at ibrutinib response that reversed toward baseline at progression. While tracking circulating CD8+ T-cell counts, baseline clonality exceeded that of age-matched healthy donors. Sustained-remission and progressing patients had different sampling times.

The TCR originated in a human donor with chronic lymphocytic leukemia. The sequences come from PBMCs, collected before ibrutinib treatment. The V and J genes are TRBV2 and TRBJ2-5; D call uncertain. The CDR3 loop reads CASSVEHRWETQYF. The DNA for the CDR3 is TGTGCCAGCAGTGTTGAACATCGGTGGGAGACCCAGTACTTC. Full variable domain (remainder filled in from reference TRBV2 and TRBJ2-5): EPEVTQTPSHQVTQMGQEVILRCVPISNHLYFYWYRQILGQKVEFLVSFYNNEISEKSEIFDDQFSVERPDGSNFTLKIRSTKLEDSAMYFCASSVEHRWETQYFGPGTRLLVL.